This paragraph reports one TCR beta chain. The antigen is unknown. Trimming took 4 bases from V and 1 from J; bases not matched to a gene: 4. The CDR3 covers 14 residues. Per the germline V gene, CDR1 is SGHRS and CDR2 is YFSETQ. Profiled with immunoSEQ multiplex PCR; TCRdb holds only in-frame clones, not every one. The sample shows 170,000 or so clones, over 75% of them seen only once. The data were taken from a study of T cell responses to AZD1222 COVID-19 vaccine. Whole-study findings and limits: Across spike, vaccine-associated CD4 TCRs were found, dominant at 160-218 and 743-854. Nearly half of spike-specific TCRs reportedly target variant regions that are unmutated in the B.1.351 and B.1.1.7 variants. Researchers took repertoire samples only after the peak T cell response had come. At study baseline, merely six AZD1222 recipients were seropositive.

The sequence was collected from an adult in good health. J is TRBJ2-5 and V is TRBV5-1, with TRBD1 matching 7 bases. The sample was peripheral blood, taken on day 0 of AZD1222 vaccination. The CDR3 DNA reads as TGCGCCAGCAGCGTCGGGACAGCCCAAGAGACCCAGTACTTC. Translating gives CASSVGTAQETQYF.